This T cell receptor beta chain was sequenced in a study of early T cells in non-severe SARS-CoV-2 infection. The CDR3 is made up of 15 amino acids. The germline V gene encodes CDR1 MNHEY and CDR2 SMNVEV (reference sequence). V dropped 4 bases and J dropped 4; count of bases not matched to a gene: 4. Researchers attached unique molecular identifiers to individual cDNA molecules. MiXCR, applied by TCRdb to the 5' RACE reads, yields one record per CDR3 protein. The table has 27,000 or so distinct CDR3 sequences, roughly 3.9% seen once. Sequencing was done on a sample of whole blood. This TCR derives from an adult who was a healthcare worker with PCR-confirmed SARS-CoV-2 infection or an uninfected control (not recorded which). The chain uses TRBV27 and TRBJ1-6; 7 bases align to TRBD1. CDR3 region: CASSSGTAYNSPLHF. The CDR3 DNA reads TGTGCCAGCAGTTCCGGGACAGCATATAATTCACCCCTCCACTTT.